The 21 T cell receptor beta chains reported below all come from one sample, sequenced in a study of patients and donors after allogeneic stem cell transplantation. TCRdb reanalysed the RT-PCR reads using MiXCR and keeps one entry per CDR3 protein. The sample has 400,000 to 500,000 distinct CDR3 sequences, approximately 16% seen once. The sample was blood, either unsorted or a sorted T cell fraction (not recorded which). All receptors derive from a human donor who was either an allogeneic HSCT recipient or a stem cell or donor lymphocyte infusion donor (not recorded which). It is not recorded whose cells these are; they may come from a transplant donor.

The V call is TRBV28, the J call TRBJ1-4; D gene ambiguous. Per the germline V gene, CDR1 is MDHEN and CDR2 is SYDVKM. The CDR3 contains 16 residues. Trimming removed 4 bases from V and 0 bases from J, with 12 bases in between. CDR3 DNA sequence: TGTGCCAGCAGTTCCCGACCCCCTCCAACTAATGAAAAACTGTTTTTT. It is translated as CASSSRPPPTNEKLFF.

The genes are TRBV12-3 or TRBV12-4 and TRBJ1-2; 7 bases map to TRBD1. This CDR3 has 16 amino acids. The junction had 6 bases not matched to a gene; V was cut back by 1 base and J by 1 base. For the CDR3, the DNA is TGTGCCAGCAGTTTAGGTGGGGACAGAAATAACTATGGCTACACCTTC. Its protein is CASSLGGDRNNYGYTF.

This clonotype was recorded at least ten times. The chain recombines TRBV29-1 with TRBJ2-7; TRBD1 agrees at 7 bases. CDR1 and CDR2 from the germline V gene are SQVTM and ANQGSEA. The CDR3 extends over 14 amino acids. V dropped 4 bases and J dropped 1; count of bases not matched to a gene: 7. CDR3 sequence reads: CSVAPQGFSYEQYF. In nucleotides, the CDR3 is TGCAGCGTTGCCCCACAGGGGTTTTCCTACGAGCAGTACTTC.

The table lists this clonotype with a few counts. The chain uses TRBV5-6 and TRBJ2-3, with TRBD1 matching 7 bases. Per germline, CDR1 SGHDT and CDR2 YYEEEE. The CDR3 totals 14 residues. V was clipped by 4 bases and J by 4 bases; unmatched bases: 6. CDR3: CASSVGQSPDTQYF. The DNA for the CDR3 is TGTGCCAGCAGCGTGGGACAGAGCCCAGATACGCAGTATTTT. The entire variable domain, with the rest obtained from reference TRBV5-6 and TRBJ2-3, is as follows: DAGVTQSPTHLIKTRGQQVTLRCSPKSGHDTVSWYQQALGQGPQFIFQYYEEEERQRGNFPDRFSGHQFPNYSSELNVNALLLGDSALYLCASSVGQSPDTQYFGPGTRLTVL.

The CDR3 here is CASSLGRYYGYTF. Written as DNA, the CDR3 is TGTGCCAGCAGCCTCGGCAGATACTATGGCTACACCTTC. This chain connects TRBV6-1 to TRBJ1-2; the D is unclear. The V gene lost 6 bases and the J gene lost 3 bases, with 11 bases spanning the gap. In germline, CDR1 is MNHNS, CDR2 SASEGT. The CDR3 totals 13 residues.

The chain's CDR3 is CASIPPGPTNTGELFF. The CDR3 DNA sequence: TGTGCCAGCATCCCCCCGGGGCCCACGAACACCGGGGAGCTGTTTTTT. The chain has TRBV7-9 and TRBJ2-2; D might be TRBD1 or TRBD2, each matching 5 bases. From germline, CDR1 is SEHNR and CDR2 FQNEAQ (reference sequence). V was trimmed by 7 bases and J by 0 bases, leaving 15 bases between them. This CDR3 is built from 16 residues. The complete variable domain, with remaining parts taken from reference TRBV7-9 and TRBJ2-2, reads DTGVSQNPRHKITKRGQNVTFRCDPISEHNRLYWYRQTLGQGPEFLTYFQNEAQLEKSRLLSDRFSAERPKGSFSTLEIQRTEQGDSAMYLCASIPPGPTNTGELFFGEGSRLTVL.

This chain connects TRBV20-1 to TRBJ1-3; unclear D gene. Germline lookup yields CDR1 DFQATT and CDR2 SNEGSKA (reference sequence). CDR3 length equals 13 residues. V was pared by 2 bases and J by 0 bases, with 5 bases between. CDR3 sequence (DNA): TGCAGTGCTAGAAGGCTCTCTGGAAACACCATATATTTT. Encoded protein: CSARRLSGNTIYF.

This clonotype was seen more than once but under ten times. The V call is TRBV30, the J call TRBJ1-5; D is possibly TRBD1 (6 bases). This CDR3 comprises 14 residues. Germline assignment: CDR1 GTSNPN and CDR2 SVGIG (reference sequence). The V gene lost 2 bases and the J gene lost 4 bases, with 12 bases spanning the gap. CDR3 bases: TGTGCCTGGAGTTCACGAGGGGGGAATCAGCCCCAGCATTTT. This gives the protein CAWSSRGGNQPQHF.

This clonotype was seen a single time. CDR3 amino acids: CASSDGPPGWSYEQYF. CDR3 nucleotide sequence: TGTGCCAGCAGTGATGGCCCTCCGGGATGGTCCTACGAGCAGTACTTC. This sequence joins TRBV2 and TRBJ2-7; tentative D call: TRBD2 (5 bases). The CDR3 contains 16 residues. Trimming shortened V by 3 bases and J by 1 base, and 16 bases separated the two germline ends. Germline V gene sequence: CDR1 SNHLY, CDR2 FYNNEI. Combining the CDR3 with reference TRBV2 and TRBJ2-7 gives the whole variable domain EPEVTQTPSHQVTQMGQEVILRCVPISNHLYFYWYRQILGQKVEFLVSFYNNEISEKSEIFDDQFSVERPDGSNFTLKIRSTKLEDSAMYFCASSDGPPGWSYEQYFGPGTRLTVT.

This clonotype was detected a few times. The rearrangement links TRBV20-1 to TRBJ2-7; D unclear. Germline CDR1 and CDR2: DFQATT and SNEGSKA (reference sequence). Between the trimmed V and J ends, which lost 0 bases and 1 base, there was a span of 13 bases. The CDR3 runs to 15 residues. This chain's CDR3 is CSAREGLGWSYEQYF. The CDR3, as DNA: TGCAGTGCTAGAGAAGGGCTAGGTTGGTCCTACGAGCAGTACTTC.

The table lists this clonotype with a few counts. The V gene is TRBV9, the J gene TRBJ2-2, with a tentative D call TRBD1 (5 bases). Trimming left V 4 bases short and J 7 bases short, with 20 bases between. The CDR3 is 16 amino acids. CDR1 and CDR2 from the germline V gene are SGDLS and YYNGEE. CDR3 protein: CASSNPGQTMVGELFF. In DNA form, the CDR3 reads TGTGCCAGCAGCAACCCAGGACAAACCATGGTCGGGGAGCTGTTTTTT. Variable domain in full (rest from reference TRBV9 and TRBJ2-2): DSGVTQTPKHLITATGQRVTLRCSPRSGDLSVYWYQQSLDQGLQFLIQYYNGEERAKGNILERFSAQQFPDLHSELNLSSLELGDSALYFCASSNPGQTMVGELFFGEGSRLTVL.

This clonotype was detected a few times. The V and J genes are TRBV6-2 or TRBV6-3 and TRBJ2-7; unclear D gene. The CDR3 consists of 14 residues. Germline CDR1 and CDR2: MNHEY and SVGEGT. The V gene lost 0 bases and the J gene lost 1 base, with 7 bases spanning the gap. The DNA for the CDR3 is TGTGCCAGCAGTTACTCCCGCACTTCCTACGAGCAGTACTTC. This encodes CASSYSRTSYEQYF.

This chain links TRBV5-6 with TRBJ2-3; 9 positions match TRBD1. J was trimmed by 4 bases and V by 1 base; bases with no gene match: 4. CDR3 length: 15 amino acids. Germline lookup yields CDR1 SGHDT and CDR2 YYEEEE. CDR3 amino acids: CASSLTGGVADTQYF. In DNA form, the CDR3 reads TGTGCCAGCAGCTTGACAGGGGGCGTCGCAGATACGCAGTATTTT.

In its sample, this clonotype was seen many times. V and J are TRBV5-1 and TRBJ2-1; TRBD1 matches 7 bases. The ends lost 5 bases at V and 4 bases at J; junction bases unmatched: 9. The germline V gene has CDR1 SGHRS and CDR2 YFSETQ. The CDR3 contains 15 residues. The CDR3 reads CASRTTGNKYNEQFF. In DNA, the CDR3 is TGCGCCAGCAGGACGACAGGGAATAAATACAATGAGCAGTTCTTC.

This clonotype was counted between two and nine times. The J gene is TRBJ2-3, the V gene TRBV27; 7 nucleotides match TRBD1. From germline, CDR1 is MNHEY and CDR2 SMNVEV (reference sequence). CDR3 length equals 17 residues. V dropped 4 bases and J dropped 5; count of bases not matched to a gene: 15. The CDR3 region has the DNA TGTGCCAGCAGTTATGGGCACGGGACAGCGAGGTTAGATACGCAGTATTTT. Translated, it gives CASSYGHGTARLDTQYF.

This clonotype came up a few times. In DNA form, the CDR3 reads TGCAGTGCTGGCGGACAGGGGGACACTGAAGCTTTCTTT. Its translation: CSAGGQGDTEAFF. V usage is TRBV20-1 and J usage is TRBJ1-1, with TRBD1 identical over 10 bases. CDR3 length: 13 amino acids. Per germline, CDR1 DFQATT and CDR2 SNEGSKA (reference sequence). The junction had 3 bases not matched to a gene; V was cut back by 5 bases and J by 3 bases.

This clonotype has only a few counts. This CDR3 is CATSGRIGTSGVKDTQYF. The CDR3 DNA sequence: TGTGCCACCAGCGGACGCATTGGGACTAGCGGGGTGAAAGATACGCAGTATTTT. The chain recombines TRBV15 with TRBJ2-3, with 13 bases that match TRBD2. Unmatched junction bases numbered 13, after V lost 5 bases and J lost 5 bases. The CDR3 sequence is 18 residues long. CDR1 and CDR2 from the germline V gene are LNHNV and YYDKDF (reference sequence).

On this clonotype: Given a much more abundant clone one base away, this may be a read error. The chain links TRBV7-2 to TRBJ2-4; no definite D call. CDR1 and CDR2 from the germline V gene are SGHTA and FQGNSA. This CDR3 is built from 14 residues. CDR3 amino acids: CASSLGGAKNSQYF. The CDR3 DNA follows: TGTGCCAGCAGCTTAGGAGGAGCCAAAAACAGTCAGTACTTC.

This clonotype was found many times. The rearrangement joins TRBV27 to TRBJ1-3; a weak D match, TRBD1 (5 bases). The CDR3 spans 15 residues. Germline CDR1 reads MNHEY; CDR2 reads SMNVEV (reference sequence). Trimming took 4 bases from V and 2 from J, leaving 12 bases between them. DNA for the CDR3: TGTGCCAGCAGTTATCAGGGTCTCGCTGGAAACACCATATATTTT. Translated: CASSYQGLAGNTIYF.

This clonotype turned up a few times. CDR3 in amino acids: CASSELGVTGELFF. The CDR3 DNA reads TGTGCCAGCAGTGAATTAGGGGTCACCGGGGAGCTGTTTTTT. The gene calls are TRBV25-1 and TRBJ2-2, with D perhaps matching TRBD1 (5 bases). Germline V CDR1 and CDR2: MGHDK, SYGVNS. V was shortened by 1 base and J by 4 bases, with 7 bases between the two germline ends. This CDR3 comprises 14 residues.

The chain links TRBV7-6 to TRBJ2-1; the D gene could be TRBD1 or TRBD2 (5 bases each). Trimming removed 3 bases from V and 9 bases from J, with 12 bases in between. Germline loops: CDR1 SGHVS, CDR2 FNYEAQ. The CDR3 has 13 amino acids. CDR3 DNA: TGTGCCAGCAGCTTTAACGGGGACCGTGAGCAGTTCTTC. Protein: CASSFNGDREQFF.